Following are 13 T cell receptor beta chains from one sample sequenced in a study of human T cells and chemical hapten exposure. TCRdb itself ran the RACE reads through MiXCR, one entry per CDR3 protein. Of 79,000 or so distinct CDR3 sequences in the sample, 32% were seen once. Described time point: patch test 1, 2 weeks after DPC sensitization. Treatment reported: therapeutic diphenylcyclopropenone sensitization with weekly scalp DPC. Sequenced material: whole blood, taken in connection with sensitization to the hapten diphenylcyclopropenone (DPC). These receptors were obtained from a man aged 40-49 years with alopecia areata. Some clones in this sample may be carry-over from other donors' samples.

This clonotype appeared a few times. The chain joins TRBV12-3 or TRBV12-4 to TRBJ1-1; D is possibly TRBD1 (5 bases). V shed 8 bases and J shed 0 bases, with 7 bases lying between them. The CDR3 has 12 amino acids. The CDR3 here is CASGGLNTEAFF. The CDR3 bases are TGTGCCAGCGGGGGGTTGAACACTGAAGCTTTCTTT.

The chain uses TRBV27 and TRBJ2-7; weak D call: TRBD2 (6 bases). The CDR3 sequence is 15 residues long. V was trimmed by 3 bases and J by 3 bases, leaving 15 bases between them. The V gene's germline CDR1 is MNHEY and CDR2 SMNVEV (reference sequence). The CDR3 spells CASSFQGYGGYEQYF. CDR3 DNA sequence: TGTGCCAGCAGTTTCCAAGGGTACGGGGGCTACGAGCAGTACTTC.

V usage is TRBV5-1 and J usage is TRBJ2-1, with 10 bases aligning to TRBD2. The CDR3 length is 14 residues. J lost 6 bases, V lost 3 bases, and 3 bases had no gene match. Per germline, CDR1 SGHRS and CDR2 YFSETQ. Written as DNA, the CDR3 is TGCGCCAGCAGCTACTGGACTAGCGGCAATGAGCAGTTCTTC. It is translated as CASSYWTSGNEQFF.

This clonotype was found a few times. V is TRBV6-5 and J is TRBJ2-7; 7 bases map to TRBD2. Trimming removed 0 bases from V and 6 bases from J; junction bases left unmatched: 8. Germline CDR1 and CDR2: MNHEY and SVGAGI. The CDR3 contains 15 residues. The CDR3 bases are TGTGCCAGCAGTTACTCGAGAGGGGAGGGAAGCGAGCAGTACTTC. Its protein product is CASSYSRGEGSEQYF.

This clonotype was seen more than once but under ten times. The V and J genes are TRBV18 and TRBJ1-3; tentatively, D is TRBD1 (5 bases). The CDR3 sequence is 15 residues long. Germline V gives CDR1 KGHSH, CDR2 LQKENI. V was trimmed by 3 bases and J by 0 bases, leaving 9 bases between them. CDR3 protein: CASSPSDSSGNTIYF. CDR3 DNA: TGTGCCAGCTCACCGTCAGACAGCTCTGGAAACACCATATATTTT.

This clonotype was seen a handful of times. The chain has TRBV15 and TRBJ1-5; D is unresolved. The V end was cut by 0 bases, the J end by 0 bases, with 6 bases between. The CDR3 is made up of 15 amino acids. The V gene's germline CDR1 is LNHNV and CDR2 YYDKDF (reference sequence). CDR3 bases: TGTGCCACCAGCAGAGATTGGTATAGCAATCAGCCCCAGCATTTT. This codes for CATSRDWYSNQPQHF.

The rearrangement links TRBV6-2 or TRBV6-3 to TRBJ2-7; D is unclear. The germline V and J ends were trimmed by 2 bases and 3 bases, with 11 bases remaining between them. CDR1 and CDR2 (germline): MNHEY, SVGEGT. The CDR3 runs 14 residues. CDR3 sequence: CASSYQSENYEQYF. The CDR3, as DNA: TGTGCCAGCAGTTACCAATCGGAGAACTACGAGCAGTACTTC.

This rearrangement joins TRBV7-9 to TRBJ2-1, with 15 bases identical to TRBD2. This CDR3 spans 14 amino acids. Germline CDR1 SEHNR, CDR2 FQNEAQ (reference sequence). After removal of 4 bases from V and 13 bases from J, the junction contained 5 bases not matched to a gene. As DNA, the CDR3 is TGTGCCAGCAGCTCGGGACTAGCGGGAGGACTTCAGTTCTTC. This codes for CASSSGLAGGLQFF.

This clonotype was seen only a few times. This sequence joins TRBV7-9 and TRBJ2-1, with TRBD2 matching 9 bases. The CDR3 spans 16 residues. Trimming cost V 6 bases and J 5 bases; bases outside gene matches: 11. In germline, CDR1 is SEHNR, CDR2 FQNEAQ (reference sequence). The CDR3 DNA sequence: TGTGCCAGCAGTCCTAGGCGGCTAGCGGGAAACAATGAGCAGTTCTTC. Its translation is CASSPRRLAGNNEQFF.

The rearrangement links TRBV5-6 to TRBJ2-5, with 12 positions matching TRBD1. Germline CDR1 reads SGHDT; CDR2 reads YYEEEE. This CDR3 is built from 17 residues. The junction had 9 bases not matched to a gene; V was cut back by 1 base and J by 5 bases. CDR3 DNA sequence: TGTGCCAGCAGCTTGCGGATCGGGACAGGGGGCACCGAGACCCAGTACTTC. The encoded protein is CASSLRIGTGGTETQYF.

This chain joins TRBV12-3 or TRBV12-4 and TRBJ2-1; TRBD1 is a possible D gene (5 bases). The CDR3 contains 16 residues. V was shortened by 3 bases and J by 2 bases, with 14 bases between the two germline ends. The CDR3 here is CASSLTAPPPYNEQFF. CDR3 DNA: TGTGCCAGCAGTTTGACAGCTCCTCCTCCCTACAATGAGCAGTTCTTC.

This clonotype was detected a few times. The genes are TRBV20-1 and TRBJ2-3; 15 positions agree with TRBD2. Trimming took 5 bases from V and 6 from J; bases not matched to a gene: 9. Germline V CDR1 and CDR2: DFQATT, SNEGSKA (reference sequence). CDR3 length equals 16 residues. CDR3 in amino acids: CSAYGTSGRSADTQYF. The DNA of the CDR3 is TGCAGTGCTTATGGGACTAGCGGGAGGAGTGCGGATACGCAGTATTTT.

The rearrangement uses TRBV29-1 and TRBJ2-1; the D gene is possibly TRBD1 (5 bases). Trimming left V 0 bases short and J 10 bases short, with 10 bases between. The CDR3 runs 12 residues. The germline V gene has CDR1 SQVTM and CDR2 ANQGSEA. CDR3 loop: CSVEDWAGEQFF. For the CDR3, the DNA is TGCAGCGTTGAAGACTGGGCAGGGGAGCAGTTCTTC.